This T cell receptor (beta chain) was profiled in a study of cytomegalovirus exposure and HLA in healthy donors. The PCR contained 60 Vbeta and 13 Jbeta primers. The authors' processing: Tens of millions of unique TCR beta chains, 9.5 million to 11 million of them shared, were counted by a later analysis. Assay: immunoSEQ multiplex PCR; the TCRdb copy retains only in-frame clones and omits some. The V and J calls and the clone size are those of that table, but D and trimming were determined from the DNA. Among about 110,000 clones listed, roughly 72% were seen once. CDR3 length: 16 amino acids. V lost 2 bases and J 1 base, leaving 15 bases between the germline ends. The germline V gene has CDR1 SGDLS and CDR2 YYNGEE.

The receptor's source is a woman between 40 and 50 years old in good health and CMV-seropositive. Sequencing was performed on PBMCs. The chain recombines TRBV9 with TRBJ1-2; the D gene is possibly TRBD1 (5 bases). The CDR3 sequence: CASSVGGMGVNYGYTF. The CDR3 region has the DNA TGTGCCAGCAGCGTCGGGGGAATGGGGGTTAACTATGGCTACACCTTC.